These 5 T cell receptor beta chains originate from one sample sequenced in a study of blood T cell repertoires in COVID-19. Clones were sequenced by immunoSEQ multiplex PCR, and TCRdb holds only the in-frame ones, with some missing. The sample contains fewer than 100,000 clones, 65% to 90% of which appear only once. The material sequenced was peripheral blood. All receptors come from a woman between 45 and 60 years old with acute or convalescent COVID-19.

The chain couples TRBV5-1 to TRBJ1-1, with D hard to call. V was pared by 5 bases and J by 1 base, with 9 bases between. This CDR3 contains 13 residues. The germline V gene encodes CDR1 SGHRS and CDR2 YFSETQ. The CDR3 bases are TGCGCCAGCAGTTCCGACTGGAACACTGAAGCTTTCTTT. It specifies CASSSDWNTEAFF.

The chain uses TRBV5-4 and TRBJ2-2, with TRBD2 identical over 11 bases. The CDR3 is 20 residues long. Germline V gene sequence: CDR1 SGHNT, CDR2 YYREEE (reference sequence). J lost 4 bases, V lost 4 bases, and 18 bases had no gene match. CDR3 DNA: TGTGCCAGCAGCCCCATGGGCGGCATAGCGGGAGGGCCGGGCACCGGGGAGCTGTTTTTT. Protein sequence: CASSPMGGIAGGPGTGELFF.

The rearrangement uses TRBV12-3 or TRBV12-4 and TRBJ2-5; D possibly corresponds to TRBD1 (5 bases). The ends were cut back, 6 bases at V and 1 base at J, with 9 bases in the middle. The CDR3 covers 13 residues. The CDR3 loop reads CASRPDSQETQYF. The CDR3 region has the DNA TGTGCCAGCAGACCAGACAGCCAAGAGACCCAGTACTTC.

The chain uses TRBV11-2 and TRBJ2-4; TRBD2 might be the D (7 bases). The V gene's germline CDR1 is SGHAT and CDR2 FQNNGV. Trimming shortened V by 5 bases and J by 5 bases, and 16 bases separated the two germline ends. The CDR3 spans 15 residues. This CDR3 is CASSIFLGGENIQYF. The CDR3 DNA reads TGTGCCAGCAGCATTTTTTTAGGGGGGGAAAACATTCAGTACTTC.

The gene calls are TRBV19 and TRBJ1-2, with a possible D match to TRBD1 (5 bases). The CDR3 loop spans 12 amino acids. Per the germline V gene, CDR1 is LNHDA and CDR2 is SQIVND (reference sequence). V lost 5 bases and J lost 7, with 11 bases in between. In DNA form, the CDR3 reads TGTGCCAGTAGTCCCCTGCAGGGTGGCTACACCTTC. Amino acids: CASSPLQGGYTF.